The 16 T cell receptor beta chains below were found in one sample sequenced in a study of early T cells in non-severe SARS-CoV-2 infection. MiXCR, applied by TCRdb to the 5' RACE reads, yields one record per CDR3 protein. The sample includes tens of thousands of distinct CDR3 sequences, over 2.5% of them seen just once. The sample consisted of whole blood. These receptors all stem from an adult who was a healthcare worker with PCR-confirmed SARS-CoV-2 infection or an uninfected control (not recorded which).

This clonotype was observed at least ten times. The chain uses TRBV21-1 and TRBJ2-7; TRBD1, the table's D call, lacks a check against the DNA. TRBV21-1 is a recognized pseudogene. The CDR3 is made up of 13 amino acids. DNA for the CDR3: TGTGCCAGCACCCCGCAGGGGGCGGGCGAGCAGTACGTC. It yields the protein CASTPQGAGEQYV.

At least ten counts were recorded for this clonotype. CDR3 amino acids: CASSRWDRANTEAFF. In DNA form, the CDR3 reads TGCGCCAGCAGCCGATGGGACAGGGCGAACACTGAAGCTTTCTTT. V gene TRBV4-1 combines with J gene TRBJ1-1; 9 nucleotides agree with TRBD1. The CDR3 length is 15 residues. Germline V lookup: CDR1 MGHRA, CDR2 YSYEKL. V shed 4 bases, J shed 1 base, and the junction held 4 bases outside the gene matches.

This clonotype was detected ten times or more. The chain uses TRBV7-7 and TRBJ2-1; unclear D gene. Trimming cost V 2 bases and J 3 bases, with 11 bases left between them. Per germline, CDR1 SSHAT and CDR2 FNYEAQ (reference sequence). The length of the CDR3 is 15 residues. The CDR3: CASSLSLGFYNEQFF. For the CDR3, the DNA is TGTGCCAGCAGCTTAAGTCTCGGCTTCTACAATGAGCAGTTCTTC.

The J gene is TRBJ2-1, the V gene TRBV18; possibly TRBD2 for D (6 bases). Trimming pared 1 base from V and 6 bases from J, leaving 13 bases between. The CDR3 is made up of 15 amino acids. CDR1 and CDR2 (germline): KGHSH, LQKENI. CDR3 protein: CASSPHRRGSNEQFF. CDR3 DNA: TGTGCCAGCTCACCACATCGTCGGGGGTCCAATGAGCAGTTCTTC.

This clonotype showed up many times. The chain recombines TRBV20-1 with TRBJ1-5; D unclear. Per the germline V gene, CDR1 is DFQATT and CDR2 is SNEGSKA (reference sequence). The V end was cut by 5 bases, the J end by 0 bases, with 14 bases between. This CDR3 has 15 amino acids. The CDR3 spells CSALRHPDSNQPQHF. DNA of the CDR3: TGCAGTGCTTTGAGACACCCCGATAGCAATCAGCCCCAGCATTTT.

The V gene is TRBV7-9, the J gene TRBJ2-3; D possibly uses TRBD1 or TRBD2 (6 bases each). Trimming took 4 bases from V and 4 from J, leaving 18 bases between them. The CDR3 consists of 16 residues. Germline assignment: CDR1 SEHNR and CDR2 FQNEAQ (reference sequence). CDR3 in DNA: TGTGCCAGCAGCTCAAGGAGGCGGGACAACCCAGATACGCAGTATTTT. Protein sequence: CASSSRRRDNPDTQYF.

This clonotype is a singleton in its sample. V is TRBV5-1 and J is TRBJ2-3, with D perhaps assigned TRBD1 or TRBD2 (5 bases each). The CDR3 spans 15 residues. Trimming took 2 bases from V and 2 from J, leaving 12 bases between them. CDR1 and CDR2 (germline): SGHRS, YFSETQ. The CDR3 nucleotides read TGCGCCAGCAGCTTTTGGGACGCCGACACAGATACGCAGTATTTT. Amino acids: CASSFWDADTDTQYF.

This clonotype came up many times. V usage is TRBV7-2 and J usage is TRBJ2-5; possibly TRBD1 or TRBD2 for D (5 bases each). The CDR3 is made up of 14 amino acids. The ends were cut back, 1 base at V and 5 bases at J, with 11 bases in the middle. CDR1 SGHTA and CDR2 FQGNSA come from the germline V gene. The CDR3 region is CASSLVAREETQYF. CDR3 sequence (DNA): TGTGCCAGCAGCTTAGTGGCCAGGGAGGAGACCCAGTACTTC.

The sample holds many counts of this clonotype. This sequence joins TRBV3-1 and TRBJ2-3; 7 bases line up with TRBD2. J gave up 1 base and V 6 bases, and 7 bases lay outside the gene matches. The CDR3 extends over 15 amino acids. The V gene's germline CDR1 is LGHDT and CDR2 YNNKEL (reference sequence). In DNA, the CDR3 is TGTGCCAGCAGAACAAGCGGGGCCGGCACAGATACGCAGTATTTT. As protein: CASRTSGAGTDTQYF.

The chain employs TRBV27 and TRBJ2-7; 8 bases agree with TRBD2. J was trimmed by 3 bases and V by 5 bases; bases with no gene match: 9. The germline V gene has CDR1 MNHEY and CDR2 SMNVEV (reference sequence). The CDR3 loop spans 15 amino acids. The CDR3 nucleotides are TGTGCCAGCAGTCCCGCGGGGGGCGATAACTACGAGCAGTACGTC. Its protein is CASSPAGGDNYEQYV.

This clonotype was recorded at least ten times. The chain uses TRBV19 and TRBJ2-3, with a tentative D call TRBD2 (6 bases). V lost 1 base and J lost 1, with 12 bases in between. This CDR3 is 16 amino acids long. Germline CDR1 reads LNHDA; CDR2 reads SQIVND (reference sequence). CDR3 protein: CASSIGAGGGTDTQYF. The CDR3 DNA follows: TGTGCCAGTAGTATAGGGGCCGGCGGGGGCACAGATACGCAGTATTTT.

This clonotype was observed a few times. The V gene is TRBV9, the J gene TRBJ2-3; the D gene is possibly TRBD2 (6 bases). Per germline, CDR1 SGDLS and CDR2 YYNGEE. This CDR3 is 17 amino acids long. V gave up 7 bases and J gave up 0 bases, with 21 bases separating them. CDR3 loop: CASFRGATLGSTDTQYF. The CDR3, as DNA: TGTGCCAGCTTCCGCGGGGCGACTCTCGGTAGCACAGATACGCAGTATTTT.

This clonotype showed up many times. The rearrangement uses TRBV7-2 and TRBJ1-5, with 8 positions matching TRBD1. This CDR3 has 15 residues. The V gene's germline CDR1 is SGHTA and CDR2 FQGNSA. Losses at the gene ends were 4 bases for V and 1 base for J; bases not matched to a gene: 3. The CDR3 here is CASSSRQGSNQPQHF. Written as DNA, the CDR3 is TGTGCCAGCAGCTCCCGACAGGGGAGCAATCAGCCCCAGCATTTT.

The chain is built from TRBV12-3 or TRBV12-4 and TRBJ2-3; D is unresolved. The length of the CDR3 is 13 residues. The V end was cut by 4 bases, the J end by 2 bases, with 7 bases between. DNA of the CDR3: TGTGCCAGCAGTTCCGGCAACACAGATACGCAGTATTTT. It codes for CASSSGNTDTQYF.

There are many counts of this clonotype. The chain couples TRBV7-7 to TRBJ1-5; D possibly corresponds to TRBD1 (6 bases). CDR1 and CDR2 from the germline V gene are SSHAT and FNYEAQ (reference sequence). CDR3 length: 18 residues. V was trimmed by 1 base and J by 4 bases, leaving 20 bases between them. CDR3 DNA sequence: TGTGCCAGCAGCTTAGATCCGGGGGGCAGGGTTGGGAATCAGCCCCAGCATTTT. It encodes CASSLDPGGRVGNQPQHF.

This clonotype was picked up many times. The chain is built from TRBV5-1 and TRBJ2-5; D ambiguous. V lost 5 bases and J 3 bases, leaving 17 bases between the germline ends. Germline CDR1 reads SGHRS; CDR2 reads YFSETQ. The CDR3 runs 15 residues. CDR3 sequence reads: CASSTPPLGKETQYF. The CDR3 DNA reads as TGCGCCAGCAGTACTCCCCCCTTGGGAAAAGAGACCCAGTACTTC. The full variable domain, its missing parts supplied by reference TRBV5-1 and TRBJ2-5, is KAGVTQTPRYLIKTRGQQVTLSCSPISGHRSVSWYQQTPGQGLQFLFEYFSETQRNKGNFPGRFSGRQFSNSRSEMNVSTLELGDSALYLCASSTPPLGKETQYFGPGTRLLVL.